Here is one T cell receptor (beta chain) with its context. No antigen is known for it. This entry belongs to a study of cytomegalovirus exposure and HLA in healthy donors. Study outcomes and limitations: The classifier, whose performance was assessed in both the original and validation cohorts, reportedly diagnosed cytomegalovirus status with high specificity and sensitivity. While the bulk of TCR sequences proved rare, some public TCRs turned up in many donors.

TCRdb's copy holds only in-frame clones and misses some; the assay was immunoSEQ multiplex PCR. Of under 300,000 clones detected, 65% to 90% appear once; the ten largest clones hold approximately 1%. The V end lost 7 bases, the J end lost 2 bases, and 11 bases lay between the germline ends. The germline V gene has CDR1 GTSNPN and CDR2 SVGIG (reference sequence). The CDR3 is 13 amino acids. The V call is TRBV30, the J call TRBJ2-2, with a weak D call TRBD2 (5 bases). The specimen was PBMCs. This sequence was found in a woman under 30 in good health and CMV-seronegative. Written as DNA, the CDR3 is TGTGCCTCCCGCCGGGAAAACACCGGGGAGCTGTTTTTT. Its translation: CASRRENTGELFF. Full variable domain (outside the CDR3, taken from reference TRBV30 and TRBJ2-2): SQTIHQWPATLVQPVGSPLSLECTVEGTSNPNLYWYRQAAGRGLQLLFYSVGIGQISSEVPQNLSASRPQDRQFILSSKKLLLSDSGFYLCASRRENTGELFFGEGSRLTVL.